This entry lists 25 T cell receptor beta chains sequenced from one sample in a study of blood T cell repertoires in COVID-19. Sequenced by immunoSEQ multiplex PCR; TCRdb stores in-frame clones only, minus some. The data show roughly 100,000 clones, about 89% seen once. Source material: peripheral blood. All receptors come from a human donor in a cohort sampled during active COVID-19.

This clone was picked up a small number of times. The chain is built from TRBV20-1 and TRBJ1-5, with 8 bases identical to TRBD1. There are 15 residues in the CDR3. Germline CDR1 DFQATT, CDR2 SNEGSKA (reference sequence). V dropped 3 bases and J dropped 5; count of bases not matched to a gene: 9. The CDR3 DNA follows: TGCAGTGCTAGTGCGATACAGGGGGATGATCAGCCCCAGCATTTT. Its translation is CSASAIQGDDQPQHF.

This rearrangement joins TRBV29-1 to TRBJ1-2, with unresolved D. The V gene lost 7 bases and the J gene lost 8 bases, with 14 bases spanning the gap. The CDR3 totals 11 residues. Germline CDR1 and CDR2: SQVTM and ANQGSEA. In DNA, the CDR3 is TGCAGCGCCACCGGGGATAGGGGCTACACCTTC. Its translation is CSATGDRGYTF.

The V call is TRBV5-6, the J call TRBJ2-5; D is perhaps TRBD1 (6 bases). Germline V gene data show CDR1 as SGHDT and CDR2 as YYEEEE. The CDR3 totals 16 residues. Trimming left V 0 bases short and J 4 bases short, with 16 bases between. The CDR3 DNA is TGTGCCAGCAGCTTGGGGTTCAGGGGAGTCGGAGAGACCCAGTACTTC. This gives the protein CASSLGFRGVGETQYF.

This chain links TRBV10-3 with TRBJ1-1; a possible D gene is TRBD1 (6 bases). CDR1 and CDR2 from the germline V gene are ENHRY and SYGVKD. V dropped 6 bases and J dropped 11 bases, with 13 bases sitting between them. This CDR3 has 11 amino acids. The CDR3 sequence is CAISEGGNAFF. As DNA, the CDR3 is TGTGCCATCAGCGAAGGGGGAAACGCTTTCTTT.

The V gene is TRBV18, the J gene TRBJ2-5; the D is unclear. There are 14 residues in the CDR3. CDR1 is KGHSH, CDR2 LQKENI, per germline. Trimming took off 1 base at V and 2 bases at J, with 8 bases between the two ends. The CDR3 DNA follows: TGTGCCAGCTCACCACGTACGGTACAAGAGACCCAGTACTTC. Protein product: CASSPRTVQETQYF.

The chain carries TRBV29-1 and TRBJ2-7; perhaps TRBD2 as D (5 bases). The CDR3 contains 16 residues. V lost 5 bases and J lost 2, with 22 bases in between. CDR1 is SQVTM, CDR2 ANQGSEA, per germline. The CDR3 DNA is TGCAGCGTTTACCTCGACTCGGGAATAGGGACCTACGAGCAGTACTTC. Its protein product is CSVYLDSGIGTYEQYF.

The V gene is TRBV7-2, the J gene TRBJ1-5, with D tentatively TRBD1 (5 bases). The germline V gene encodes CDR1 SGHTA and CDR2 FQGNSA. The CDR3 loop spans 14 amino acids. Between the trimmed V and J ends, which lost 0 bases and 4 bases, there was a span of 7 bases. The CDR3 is CASSLAGGNQPQHF. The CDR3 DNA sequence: TGTGCCAGCAGCTTAGCGGGGGGGAATCAGCCCCAGCATTTT.

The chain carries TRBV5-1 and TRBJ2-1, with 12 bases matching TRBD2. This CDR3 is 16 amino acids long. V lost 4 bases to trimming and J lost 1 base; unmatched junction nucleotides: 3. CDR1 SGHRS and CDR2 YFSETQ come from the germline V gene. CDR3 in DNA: TGCGCCAGCAGCGCCACTAGCGGGGGGTCCTACAATGAGCAGTTCTTC. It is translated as CASSATSGGSYNEQFF.

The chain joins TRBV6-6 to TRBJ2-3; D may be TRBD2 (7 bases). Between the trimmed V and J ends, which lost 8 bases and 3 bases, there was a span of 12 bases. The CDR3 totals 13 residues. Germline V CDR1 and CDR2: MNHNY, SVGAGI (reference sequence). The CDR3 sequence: CASLKGGTDTQYF. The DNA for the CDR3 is TGTGCCAGCCTCAAGGGGGGGACAGATACGCAGTATTTT.

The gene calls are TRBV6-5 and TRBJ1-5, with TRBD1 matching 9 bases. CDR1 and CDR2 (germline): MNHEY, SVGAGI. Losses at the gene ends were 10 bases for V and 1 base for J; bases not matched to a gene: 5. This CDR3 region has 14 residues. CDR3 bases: TGTGCCACCAGACAGGGGGTGAGCAATCAGCCCCAGCATTTT. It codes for CATRQGVSNQPQHF.

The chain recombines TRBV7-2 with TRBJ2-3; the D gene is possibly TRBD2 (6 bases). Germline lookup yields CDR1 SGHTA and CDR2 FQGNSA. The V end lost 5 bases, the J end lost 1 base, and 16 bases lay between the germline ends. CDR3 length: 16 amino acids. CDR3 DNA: TGTGCCAGCAGCCCCCGTCCCGGGACTCGCACAGATACGCAGTATTTT. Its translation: CASSPRPGTRTDTQYF.

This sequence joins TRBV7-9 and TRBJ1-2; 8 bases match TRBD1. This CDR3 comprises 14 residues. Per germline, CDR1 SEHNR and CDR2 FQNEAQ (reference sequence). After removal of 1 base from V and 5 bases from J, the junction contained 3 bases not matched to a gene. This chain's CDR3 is CASSLETGEYGYTF. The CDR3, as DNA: TGTGCCAGCAGCTTAGAGACAGGGGAATATGGCTACACCTTC. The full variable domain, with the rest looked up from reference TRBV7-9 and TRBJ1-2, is DTGVSQNPRHKITKRGQNVTFRCDPISEHNRLYWYRQTLGQGPEFLTYFQNEAQLEKSRLLSDRFSAERPKGSFSTLEIQRTEQGDSAMYLCASSLETGEYGYTFGSGTRLTVV.

The CDR3 reads CASSELVDEQYF. The CDR3 DNA reads TGTGCCAGCAGTGAACTAGTAGACGAGCAGTACTTC. The rearrangement uses TRBV6-1 and TRBJ2-7, with no clear D. V lost 2 bases and J 5 bases, leaving 7 bases between the germline ends. CDR3 size: 12 residues. In germline, CDR1 is MNHNS, CDR2 SASEGT.

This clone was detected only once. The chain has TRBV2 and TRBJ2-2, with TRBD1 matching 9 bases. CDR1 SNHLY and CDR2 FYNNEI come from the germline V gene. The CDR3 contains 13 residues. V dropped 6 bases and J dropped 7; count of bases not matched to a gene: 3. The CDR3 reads CASRGTGFGELFF. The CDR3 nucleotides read TGTGCCAGCAGGGGGACAGGGTTCGGGGAGCTGTTTTTT.

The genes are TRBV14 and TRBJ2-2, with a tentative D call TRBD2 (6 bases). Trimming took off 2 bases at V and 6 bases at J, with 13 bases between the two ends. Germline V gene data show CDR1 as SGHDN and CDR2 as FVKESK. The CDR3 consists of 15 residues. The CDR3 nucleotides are TGTGCCAGCAGCCAACAGATGGCGGGGCCCGGGGAGCTGTTTTTT. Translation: CASSQQMAGPGELFF. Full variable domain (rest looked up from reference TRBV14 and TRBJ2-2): EAGVTQFPSHSVIEKGQTVTLRCDPISGHDNLYWYRRVMGKEIKFLLHFVKESKQDESGMPNNRFLAERTGGTYSTLKVQPAELEDSGVYFCASSQQMAGPGELFFGEGSRLTVL.

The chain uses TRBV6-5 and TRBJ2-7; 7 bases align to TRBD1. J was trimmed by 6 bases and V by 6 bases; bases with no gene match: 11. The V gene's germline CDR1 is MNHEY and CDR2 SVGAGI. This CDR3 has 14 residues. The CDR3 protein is CASRKDRRVGEQYF. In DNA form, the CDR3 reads TGTGCCAGCAGGAAGGACAGGCGTGTTGGCGAGCAGTACTTC.

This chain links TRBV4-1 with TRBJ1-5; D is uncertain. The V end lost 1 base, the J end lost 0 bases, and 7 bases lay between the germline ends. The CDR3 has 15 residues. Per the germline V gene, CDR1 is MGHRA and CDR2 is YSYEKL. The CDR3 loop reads CASSQVSDSNQPQHF. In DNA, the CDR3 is TGCGCCAGCAGCCAAGTCTCAGATAGCAATCAGCCCCAGCATTTT.

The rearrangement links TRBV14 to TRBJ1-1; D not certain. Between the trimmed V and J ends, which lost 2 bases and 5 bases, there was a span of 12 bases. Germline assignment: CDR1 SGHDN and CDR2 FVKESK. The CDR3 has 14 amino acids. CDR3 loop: CASSQTAGRTEAFF. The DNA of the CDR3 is TGTGCCAGCAGCCAAACCGCCGGGAGGACTGAAGCTTTCTTT. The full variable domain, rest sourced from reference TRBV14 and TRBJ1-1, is EAGVTQFPSHSVIEKGQTVTLRCDPISGHDNLYWYRRVMGKEIKFLLHFVKESKQDESGMPNNRFLAERTGGTYSTLKVQPAELEDSGVYFCASSQTAGRTEAFFGQGTRLTVV.

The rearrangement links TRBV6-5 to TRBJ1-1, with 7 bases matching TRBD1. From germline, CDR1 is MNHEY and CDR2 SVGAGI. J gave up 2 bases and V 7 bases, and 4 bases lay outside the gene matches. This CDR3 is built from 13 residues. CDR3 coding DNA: TGTGCCAGCACCGACAGGGCTAACACTGAAGCTTTCTTT. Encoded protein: CASTDRANTEAFF.

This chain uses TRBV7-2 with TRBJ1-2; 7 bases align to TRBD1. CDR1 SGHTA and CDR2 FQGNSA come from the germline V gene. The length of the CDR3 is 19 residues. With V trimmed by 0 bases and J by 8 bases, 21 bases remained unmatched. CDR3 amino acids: CASSLAGQAGGRGGSGYTF. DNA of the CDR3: TGTGCCAGCAGCTTAGCCGGACAGGCTGGGGGCAGAGGTGGAAGCGGCTACACCTTC.

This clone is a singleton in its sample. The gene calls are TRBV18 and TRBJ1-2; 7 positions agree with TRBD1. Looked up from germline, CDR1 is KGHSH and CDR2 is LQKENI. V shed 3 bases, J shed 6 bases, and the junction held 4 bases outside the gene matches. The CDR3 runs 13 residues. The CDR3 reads CASSPRTGDGYTF. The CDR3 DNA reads TGTGCCAGCTCACCGAGGACAGGAGATGGCTACACCTTC.

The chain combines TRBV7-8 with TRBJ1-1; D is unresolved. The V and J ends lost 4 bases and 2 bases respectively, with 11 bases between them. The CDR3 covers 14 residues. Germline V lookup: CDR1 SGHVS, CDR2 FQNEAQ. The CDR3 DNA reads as TGTGCCAGCAGCTCACCGCCGGGAAACACTGAAGCTTTCTTT. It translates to CASSSPPGNTEAFF.

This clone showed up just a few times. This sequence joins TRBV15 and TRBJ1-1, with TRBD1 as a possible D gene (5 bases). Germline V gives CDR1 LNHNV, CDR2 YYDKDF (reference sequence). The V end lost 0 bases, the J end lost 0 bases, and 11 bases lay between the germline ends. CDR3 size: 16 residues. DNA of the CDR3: TGTGCCACCAGCAGAGATCTCGGGACTCTGAACACTGAAGCTTTCTTT. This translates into CATSRDLGTLNTEAFF.

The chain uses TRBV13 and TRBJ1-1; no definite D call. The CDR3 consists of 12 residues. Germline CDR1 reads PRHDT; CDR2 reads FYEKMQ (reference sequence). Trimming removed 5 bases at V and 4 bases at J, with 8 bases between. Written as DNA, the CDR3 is TGTGCCAGCAGCCGAGGAAGCACTGAAGCTTTCTTT. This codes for CASSRGSTEAFF.

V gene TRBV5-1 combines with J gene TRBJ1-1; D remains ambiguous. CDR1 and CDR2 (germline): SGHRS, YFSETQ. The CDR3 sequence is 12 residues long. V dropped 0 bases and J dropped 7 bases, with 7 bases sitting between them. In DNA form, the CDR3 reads TGCGCCAGCAGCTTGGATCCAGATGAAGCTTTCTTT. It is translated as CASSLDPDEAFF.